This TCR beta chain was obtained from a study of blood T cell repertoires in COVID-19. Study-wide background: Nucleic acid was either cDNA or gDNA, and it came from T cells, B-cell-depleted T cells, or PBMCs.

This clone was recorded once. V lost 7 bases, J lost 5 bases, and 15 bases lay in between. Germline CDR1 reads MNHEY; CDR2 reads SVGAGI. The CDR3 runs to 15 residues. As handled by the study authors: Cell counts per sample came from amplifying reference gene primers. Clones were sequenced by immunoSEQ multiplex PCR, and TCRdb holds only the in-frame ones, with some missing. The V and J calls and clone size are taken from that table; D and trimming were inferred from the DNA. The table lists under 250,000 clones, 85% of them singletons. The sequenced material came from peripheral blood. The TCR was taken from a man between 45 and 60 years old with COVID-19, enrolled during active disease. The chain employs TRBV6-5 and TRBJ1-6, with a possible D match to TRBD1 (6 bases). CDR3 in DNA: TGTGCCAGCAAAAAAGGAGGGGGGGATAATTCACCCCTCCACTTT. This sequence encodes CASKKGGGDNSPLHF.